This passage covers 6 T cell receptor beta chains from one sample sequenced in a study of blood T cell repertoires in COVID-19 (dated by TCRdb to the early 2020s). The library was produced with the immunoSEQ multiplex PCR assay. This immuneACCESS table, as held by TCRdb, lists in-frame sequences with V and J called but not all clones. Of the missing ones, under half trace to an unresolved V gene in checked studies; the others have no known cause. This sample comprises 110,000 to 150,000 clones, approximately 88% of them detected only once. Clones ranked in the top ten supply about 1.8% of the sample. The sample taken for sequencing was peripheral blood. Receptors were obtained from a woman in her fifties or sixties with acute or convalescent COVID-19.

The rearrangement links TRBV6-6 to TRBJ2-7, with 10 nucleotides matching TRBD1. CDR1 and CDR2 (germline): MNHNY, SVGAGI (reference sequence). Trimming at V came to 4 bases and at J to 4 bases, leaving 4 bases not matched to a gene. CDR3 size: 14 residues. The CDR3 is CASSSRDRGYEQYF. The CDR3, as DNA: TGTGCCAGCAGTTCCCGGGACAGGGGTTACGAGCAGTACTTC.

V usage is TRBV19 and J usage is TRBJ1-1; 7 nucleotides agree with TRBD1. The CDR3 runs to 14 residues. V dropped 8 bases and J dropped 0; count of bases not matched to a gene: 6. CDR1 is LNHDA and CDR2 is SQIVND in the germline V gene (reference sequence). The CDR3 here is CASRKQGMNTEAFF. The CDR3 DNA reads as TGTGCCAGTCGGAAACAGGGGATGAACACTGAAGCTTTCTTT.

This rearrangement joins TRBV7-9 to TRBJ2-2; D uncertain. Germline lookup yields CDR1 SEHNR and CDR2 FQNEAQ (reference sequence). The CDR3 spans 15 residues. V was cut by 1 base and J by 1 base, with 7 bases left in between. The CDR3 protein is CASSLGRQNTGELFF. DNA of the CDR3: TGTGCCAGCAGCTTAGGTCGACAGAACACCGGGGAGCTGTTTTTT.

The chain carries TRBV29-1 and TRBJ2-1; 9 positions agree with TRBD2. Germline-derived CDR1 and CDR2 are SQVTM and ANQGSEA. With 3 bases clipped from V and 4 bases from J, the junction kept 4 bases outside the gene matches. The CDR3 is 14 amino acids. Written as DNA, the CDR3 is TGCAGCGTTGAGAAGCGGGGGGAGTACAATGAGCAGTTCTTC. Translation gives CSVEKRGEYNEQFF.

The chain employs TRBV7-6 and TRBJ2-7, with 14 nucleotides matching TRBD2. Germline CDR1 reads SGHVS; CDR2 reads FNYEAQ. This CDR3 region has 17 residues. After removal of 2 bases from V and 5 bases from J, the junction contained 8 bases not matched to a gene. The DNA of the CDR3 is TGTGCCAGCAGCTTACTTGGGACTAGCGGGAGTGCCCACGAGCAGTACTTC. Its protein is CASSLLGTSGSAHEQYF.

V usage is TRBV14 and J usage is TRBJ1-6; D unresolved. Germline values: CDR1 SGHDN, CDR2 FVKESK. V lost 0 bases and J 7 bases, leaving 7 bases between the germline ends. The CDR3 length is 14 residues. The CDR3 region is CASSQDRINSPLHF. In nucleotides, the CDR3 is TGTGCCAGCAGCCAAGACAGGATAAATTCACCCCTCCACTTT.